Presented here are 30 T cell receptor beta chains from one specimen sequenced in a study of beta chain features in type 1 diabetes. Expressed TCRB transcripts were sequenced after all isolated RNA was converted to cDNA. Clones were read by immunoSEQ multiplex PCR, and TCRdb kept only the in-frame ones, dropping some. The table has some 150,000 clones, 8.5% to 14% seen once; the top ten hold roughly 2%. The material sequenced was central memory CD4+ T cells from blood. These receptors were collected from a young man in good health.

This clone has only a few counts. The rearrangement links TRBV5-1 to TRBJ2-1; TRBD1 might be the D (7 bases). The CDR3 consists of 13 residues. The germline V and J ends were trimmed by 0 bases and 9 bases, with 10 bases remaining between them. Germline V lookup: CDR1 SGHRS, CDR2 YFSETQ. CDR3 DNA sequence: TGCGCCAGCAGCTTGGCTCAGGGGGGTGAGCAGTTCTTC. Protein: CASSLAQGGEQFF.

On this clone itself: One junction end disagrees with the germline gene, perhaps due to a read error. Other nucleotide sequences in the sample specify the same CDR3. The J gene is TRBJ2-7, the V gene TRBV29-1, with a possible D match to TRBD1 (6 bases). The CDR3 runs 14 residues. In germline, CDR1 is SQVTM, CDR2 ANQGSEA. The CDR3 spells CSVEEVGDTYEQYF. The CDR3 DNA reads TGCAGCGTGGAAGAAGTAGGGGACACTTACGAGCAGTACTTC.

This clone has ten or more counts. The J gene is TRBJ2-3, the V gene TRBV28; no firm D call. From germline, CDR1 is MDHEN and CDR2 SYDVKM. This CDR3 contains 13 residues. Trimming cost V 4 bases and J 4 bases, with 9 bases left between them. CDR3 sequence reads: CASSSILADTQYF. CDR3 sequence (DNA): TGTGCCAGCAGTTCTATCTTGGCAGATACGCAGTATTTT.

This clone was picked up many times. This chain uses TRBV29-1 with TRBJ1-3; TRBD1 matches 9 bases. This CDR3 region has 15 residues. J gave up 3 bases and V 4 bases, and 7 bases lay outside the gene matches. Germline V gene lookup returns CDR1 SQVTM and CDR2 ANQGSEA. This CDR3 reads CSVAYGTGSGNTIYF. CDR3 DNA sequence: TGCAGCGTTGCCTATGGGACAGGGAGTGGAAACACCATATATTTT.

This clone is medium-sized in the sample. V usage is TRBV18 and J usage is TRBJ2-3, with D uncertain. This CDR3 is 15 amino acids long. V was cut by 4 bases and J by 4 bases, with 15 bases left in between. Germline values: CDR1 KGHSH, CDR2 LQKENI. CDR3 sequence (DNA): TGTGCCAGCTCACTCTCCGGGTACTCGGCAGATACGCAGTATTTT. Its protein is CASSLSGYSADTQYF.

This clone was detected a few times. The chain recombines TRBV6-1 with TRBJ2-6; 8 nucleotides align to TRBD1. V dropped 3 bases and J dropped 2; count of bases not matched to a gene: 6. The CDR3 is made up of 17 amino acids. The germline gives CDR1 MNHNS, CDR2 SASEGT. Here the CDR3 DNA reads TGTGCCAGCAGTGATGTCAGGGGGCTCACTGGGGCCAACGTCCTGACTTTC. Its protein is CASSDVRGLTGANVLTF.

This clone was detected a few times. This chain uses TRBV7-2 with TRBJ2-3, with 7 bases aligning to TRBD2. V dropped 1 base and J dropped 0; count of bases not matched to a gene: 7. The length of the CDR3 is 17 residues. CDR1 and CDR2 (germline): SGHTA, FQGNSA. The CDR3 DNA sequence: TGTGCCAGCAGCTTAGGACAAAGCGGGGCGAGCACAGATACGCAGTATTTT. Protein: CASSLGQSGASTDTQYF.

This clone was seen only a few times. The chain uses TRBV9 and TRBJ2-1; 7 bases map to TRBD1. This CDR3 has 14 amino acids. The germline gives CDR1 SGDLS, CDR2 YYNGEE. The junction had 4 bases not matched to a gene; V was cut back by 3 bases and J by 4 bases. CDR3 amino acids: CASSADRRYNEQFF. The CDR3 DNA sequence: TGTGCCAGCAGCGCGGACAGGAGATACAATGAGCAGTTCTTC.

This sequence joins TRBV4-2 and TRBJ2-5; possible D gene TRBD2, 5 bases. This CDR3 is built from 16 residues. Trimming cost V 1 base and J 1 base, with 13 bases left between them. Germline V lookup: CDR1 LGHNA, CDR2 YNFKEQ. CDR3 coding DNA: TGTGCCAGCAGCCAAGGAACTAGTTCGGGCCAAGAGACCCAGTACTTC. This translates into CASSQGTSSGQETQYF.

This clone was observed many times. V gene TRBV2 combines with J gene TRBJ1-2; possible D gene TRBD1, 6 bases. This CDR3 is built from 14 residues. Germline CDR1 SNHLY, CDR2 FYNNEI. Trimming pared 4 bases from V and 2 bases from J, leaving 11 bases between. The CDR3 loop reads CASSVQGGNYGYTF. CDR3 nucleotide sequence: TGTGCCAGCAGTGTACAGGGCGGGAACTATGGCTACACCTTC.

This chain connects TRBV29-1 to TRBJ1-2, with a possible D match to TRBD1 (6 bases). Trimming stripped 7 bases from V and 0 bases from J, with 18 bases between. Germline CDR1 SQVTM, CDR2 ANQGSEA. This CDR3 has 15 amino acids. The chain's CDR3 is CSADPPTGSNYGYTF. DNA of the CDR3: TGCAGCGCCGATCCGCCGACAGGTTCTAACTATGGCTACACCTTC.

This clone was counted only a few times. The chain joins TRBV9 to TRBJ2-1; TRBD2 aligns across 12 bases. Germline values: CDR1 SGDLS, CDR2 YYNGEE. The V and J ends lost 4 bases and 3 bases, in that order; junction bases with no gene match: 2. The CDR3 contains 15 residues. The CDR3 DNA sequence: TGTGCCAGCAGCCAGACTAGCGGGGGCTACAATGAGCAGTTCTTC. It encodes CASSQTSGGYNEQFF.

This clone showed up many times. The chain couples TRBV7-9 to TRBJ2-2; D gene ambiguous. The length of the CDR3 is 14 residues. Trimming removed 1 base at V and 7 bases at J, with 10 bases between. The germline V gene encodes CDR1 SEHNR and CDR2 FQNEAQ (reference sequence). CDR3 DNA: TGTGCCAGCAGCTTAGAACAGAGGAGCGGGGAGCTGTTTTTT. As protein: CASSLEQRSGELFF.

This clone was recorded many times. V and J are TRBV10-3 and TRBJ1-2; D is unclear. V gave up 3 bases and J gave up 4 bases, with 9 bases separating them. Germline V gives CDR1 ENHRY, CDR2 SYGVKD. The CDR3 is made up of 13 amino acids. The CDR3 here is CAISEIGSYGYTF. The CDR3 coding sequence is TGTGCCATCAGTGAAATAGGGAGCTATGGCTACACCTTC.

DNA of the CDR3: TGTGCCAGCAGGTCAGGTGGCCGGGGTGAAGCTTTCTTT. This translates into CASRSGGRGEAFF. This chain joins TRBV2 and TRBJ1-1; D not resolved. Germline CDR1 is SNHLY and CDR2 is FYNNEI. Trimming shortened V by 6 bases and J by 7 bases, and 15 bases separated the two germline ends. This CDR3 region has 13 residues.

The chain links TRBV19 to TRBJ2-4, with D uncertain. Trimming cost V 0 bases and J 7 bases, with 4 bases left between them. There are 12 residues in the CDR3. Germline lookup yields CDR1 LNHDA and CDR2 SQIVND (reference sequence). CDR3 DNA: TGTGCCAGTAGTATAGATAACAACATTCAGTACTTC. Its protein is CASSIDNNIQYF.

The sample holds a few counts of this clone. The V call is TRBV29-1, the J call TRBJ2-3, with D perhaps TRBD2 (5 bases). V lost 4 bases and J lost 0, with 8 bases in between. This CDR3 is 13 amino acids long. Germline V lookup: CDR1 SQVTM, CDR2 ANQGSEA. DNA of the CDR3: TGCAGCGTTGCGACTACTAGCACAGATACGCAGTATTTT. It codes for CSVATTSTDTQYF.

The rearrangement uses TRBV7-9 and TRBJ1-2, with TRBD1 identical over 7 bases. Germline values: CDR1 SEHNR, CDR2 FQNEAQ (reference sequence). The CDR3 length is 15 residues. The V and J ends lost 5 bases and 7 bases, in that order; junction bases with no gene match: 13. The DNA for the CDR3 is TGTGCCAGCAGCCTAGAATCGGACAGGCGAAGTGGCTACACCTTC. Its protein is CASSLESDRRSGYTF.

This clone was seen more than once but under ten times. This chain connects TRBV28 to TRBJ2-1; D is undetermined. The CDR3 consists of 13 residues. Germline V gene lookup returns CDR1 MDHEN and CDR2 SYDVKM. The V end lost 6 bases, the J end lost 9 bases, and 15 bases lay between the germline ends. The CDR3 reads CASSPTRPGEQFF. CDR3 nucleotides: TGTGCCAGCAGCCCCACAAGGCCAGGTGAGCAGTTCTTC.

The J gene is TRBJ2-1, the V gene TRBV28; TRBD2 matches 15 bases. J gave up 2 bases and V 8 bases, and 7 bases lay outside the gene matches. CDR1 MDHEN and CDR2 SYDVKM come from the germline V gene. The CDR3 sequence is 17 residues long. The CDR3 bases are TGTGCCAGCGCAGGGACTAGCGGGAGGAAGACCTACAATGAGCAGTTCTTC. It encodes CASAGTSGRKTYNEQFF.

The table lists this clone with a few counts. This chain uses TRBV5-1 with TRBJ1-1, with TRBD1 as a possible D gene (6 bases). V was clipped by 2 bases and J by 1 base, with 9 bases between them. The CDR3 length is 14 residues. The germline gives CDR1 SGHRS, CDR2 YFSETQ. The CDR3 region is CASSFAGQNTEAFF. The DNA of the CDR3 is TGCGCCAGCAGCTTCGCGGGACAGAACACTGAAGCTTTCTTT.

V is TRBV2 and J is TRBJ2-2; 9 bases map to TRBD1. Germline V gene data show CDR1 as SNHLY and CDR2 as FYNNEI. J gave up 4 bases and V 6 bases, and 6 bases lay outside the gene matches. The CDR3 contains 15 residues. In DNA form, the CDR3 reads TGTGCCAGCAGGTCCGGGACAGGGACCACCGGGGAGCTGTTTTTT. It specifies CASRSGTGTTGELFF.

This chain uses TRBV6-1 with TRBJ1-6; no reliable D call. CDR3 size: 15 residues. Deletions cut 1 base from V and 7 bases from J, with 11 bases between. Germline assignment: CDR1 MNHNS and CDR2 SASEGT. The CDR3 protein is CASSEGPGDNSPLHF. For the CDR3, the DNA is TGTGCCAGCAGTGAAGGGCCGGGAGACAATTCACCCCTCCACTTT.

There are a few counts of this clone. This CDR3 is CASSRDLRGGQTEAFF. The CDR3 coding sequence is TGTGCCAGCAGCCGCGACCTGAGGGGGGGGCAAACTGAAGCTTTCTTT. V gene TRBV4-2 combines with J gene TRBJ1-1; TRBD1 is a possible D gene (6 bases). Trimming cost V 4 bases and J 5 bases, with 20 bases left between them. Germline V CDR1 and CDR2: LGHNA, YNFKEQ. This CDR3 spans 16 amino acids.

This clone was counted only a few times. V and J are TRBV6-5 and TRBJ1-2, with 7 bases aligning to TRBD1. V lost 0 bases to trimming and J lost 6 bases; unmatched junction nucleotides: 10. Germline V CDR1 and CDR2: MNHEY, SVGAGI. The CDR3 is made up of 16 amino acids. Here the CDR3 reads CASSYSPRQGINGYTF. DNA of the CDR3: TGTGCCAGCAGTTACTCCCCCCGACAGGGTATAAATGGCTACACCTTC.

The chain combines TRBV15 with TRBJ2-1, with D perhaps given as TRBD1 or TRBD2 (5 bases each). CDR1 LNHNV and CDR2 YYDKDF come from the germline V gene (reference sequence). The CDR3 length is 17 residues. V was cut by 0 bases and J by 4 bases, with 16 bases left in between. Written as DNA, the CDR3 is TGTGCCACCAGCAGAGATGATGGGACCCGGGCATACAATGAGCAGTTCTTC. This encodes CATSRDDGTRAYNEQFF.

This clone has ten or more counts. J is TRBJ1-6 and V is TRBV30; D gene unclear. V lost 7 bases, J lost 7 bases, and 20 bases lay in between. Germline V gene sequence: CDR1 GTSNPN, CDR2 SVGIG (reference sequence). The CDR3 sequence is 15 residues long. The CDR3: CASTDQWGGNSPLHF. DNA for the CDR3: TGTGCCTCCACGGACCAGTGGGGTGGGAATTCACCCCTCCACTTT.

This clone was found many times. This rearrangement joins TRBV4-3 to TRBJ2-1, with 7 bases lining up with TRBD2. The germline gives CDR1 LGHNA, CDR2 YSLEER. The CDR3 spans 15 residues. V dropped 2 bases and J dropped 5; count of bases not matched to a gene: 6. CDR3 protein: CASSQFRAGDNEQFF. CDR3 nucleotide sequence: TGCGCCAGCAGCCAATTCCGGGCGGGAGACAATGAGCAGTTCTTC.

This clone was seen a handful of times. This rearrangement joins TRBV7-2 to TRBJ2-2, with D hard to call. This CDR3 is 14 amino acids long. V lost 3 bases, J lost 1 base, and 6 bases lay in between. Germline V lookup: CDR1 SGHTA, CDR2 FQGNSA. DNA of the CDR3: TGTGCCAGCAGCTTGTCGGAGAACACCGGGGAGCTGTTTTTT. Its translation is CASSLSENTGELFF.

V and J are TRBV29-1 and TRBJ1-1; 7 bases line up with TRBD1. CDR1 and CDR2 (germline): SQVTM, ANQGSEA. The CDR3 has 12 amino acids. J gave up 1 base and V 4 bases, and 0 bases lay outside the gene matches. Written as DNA, the CDR3 is TGCAGCGTTGCAGGGGGGAACACTGAAGCTTTCTTT. Protein product: CSVAGGNTEAFF.